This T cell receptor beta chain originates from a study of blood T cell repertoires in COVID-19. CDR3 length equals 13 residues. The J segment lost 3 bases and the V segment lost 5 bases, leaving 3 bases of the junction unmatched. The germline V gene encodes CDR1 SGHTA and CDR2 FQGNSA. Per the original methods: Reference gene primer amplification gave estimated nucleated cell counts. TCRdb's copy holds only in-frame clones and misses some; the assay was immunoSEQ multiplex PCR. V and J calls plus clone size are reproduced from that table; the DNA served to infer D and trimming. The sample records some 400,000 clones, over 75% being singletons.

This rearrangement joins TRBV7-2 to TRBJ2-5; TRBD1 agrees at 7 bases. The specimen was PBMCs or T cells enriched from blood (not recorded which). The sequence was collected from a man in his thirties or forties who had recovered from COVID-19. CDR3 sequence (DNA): TGTGCCAGCAGCCTCGGGACAGAAGAGACCCAGTACTTC. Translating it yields CASSLGTEETQYF.